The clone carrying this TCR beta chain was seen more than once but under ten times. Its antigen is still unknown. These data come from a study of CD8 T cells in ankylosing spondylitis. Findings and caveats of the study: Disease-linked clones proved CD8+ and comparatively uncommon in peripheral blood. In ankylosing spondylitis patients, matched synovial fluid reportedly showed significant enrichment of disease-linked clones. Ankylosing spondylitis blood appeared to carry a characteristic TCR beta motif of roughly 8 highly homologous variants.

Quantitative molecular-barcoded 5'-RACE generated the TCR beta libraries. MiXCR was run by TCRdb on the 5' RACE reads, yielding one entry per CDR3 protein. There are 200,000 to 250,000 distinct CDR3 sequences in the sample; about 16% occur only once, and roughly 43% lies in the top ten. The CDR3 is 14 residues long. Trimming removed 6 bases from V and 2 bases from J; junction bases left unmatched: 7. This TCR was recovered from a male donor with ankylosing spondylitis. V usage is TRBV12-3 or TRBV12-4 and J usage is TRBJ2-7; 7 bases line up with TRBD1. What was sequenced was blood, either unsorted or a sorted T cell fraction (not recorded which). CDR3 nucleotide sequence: TGTGCCAGCAGCCCGACAGGGCCGGCCTACGAGCAGTACTTC. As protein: CASSPTGPAYEQYF.